Listed below are T cell receptor beta chains from one sample, sequenced in a study of T cell responses to AZD1222 COVID-19 vaccine. Assay used: immunoSEQ multiplex PCR; TCRdb lists only in-frame clones, some missing. This sample has tens of thousands of clones, with over 75% found just once. The sample consisted of peripheral blood, taken 28 days after the second AZD1222 dose. These receptors were collected from an adult who received the AZD1222 COVID-19 vaccine. CDR3s include the opening cysteine and the closing phenylalanine or tryptophan. A D gene is named only where the DNA matches it firmly. The size entry is marked missing in some rows and otherwise reads once, few, many or a size class.

CASSYGPTGTDNTGELFF	TGTGCCAGCAGTTACGGACCGACCGGGACGGATAACACCGGGGAGCTGTTTTTT	TRBJ2-2	NA	TRBV5-4	NA
CASSPETGGWNYGYTF	TGTGCCAGCAGCCCCGAAACAGGGGGCTGGAACTATGGCTACACCTTC	TRBJ1-2	TRBD1	TRBV7-2	once
CASSSPDGIIREDTQYF	TGTGCCAGCAGTTCTCCGGACGGGATTATTCGAGAAGATACGCAGTATTTT	TRBJ2-3	NA	TRBV28	NA
CASSFGGTVGNTIYF	TGTGCCAGCAGCTTTGGAGGGACTGTGGGAAACACCATATATTTT	TRBJ1-3	NA	TRBV7-9	few
CASSPPGFANEKLFF	TGTGCCAGCTCACCACCGGGATTCGCTAATGAAAAACTGTTTTTT	TRBJ1-4	NA	TRBV18	NA
CASSSGYEQYF	TGTGCCAGCAGTTCTGGTTACGAGCAGTACTTC	TRBJ2-7	NA	TRBV12-3/TRBV12-4	NA
CASGLGTSSYNEQFF	TGTGCTAGTGGTTTGGGGACGAGCTCCTACAATGAGCAGTTCTTC	TRBJ2-1	NA	TRBV12-5	NA
CASSQVGDTEAFF	TGTGCCAGCAGCCAAGTTGGTGACACTGAAGCTTTCTTT	TRBJ1-1	NA	TRBV4-2	NA
CASSPSGSFYNEQFF	TGTGCCAGCAGCCCTAGCGGGAGCTTCTACAATGAGCAGTTCTTC	TRBJ2-1	TRBD2	TRBV5-5	NA
CASSHRGLSSYNEQFF	TGTGCCAGTAGTCACAGGGGGTTAAGCTCCTACAATGAGCAGTTCTTC	TRBJ2-1	TRBD1	TRBV19	NA
CASSQEWRLDYEQYF	TGTGCCAGCAGCCAAGAGTGGAGACTAGACTACGAGCAGTACTTC	TRBJ2-7	NA	TRBV4-2	NA
CASSLEIPELFF	TGTGCCAGCAGTTTAGAAATCCCGGAGCTGTTTTTT	TRBJ2-2	NA	TRBV28	NA
CASSQAGSEDTQYF	TGCGCCAGCAGCCAAGCCGGGAGCGAAGATACGCAGTATTTT	TRBJ2-3	NA	TRBV4-1	NA
CASSLGARDLNTEAFF	TGCGCCAGCAGCTTGGGGGCCCGGGACTTAAACACTGAAGCTTTCTTT	TRBJ1-1	NA	TRBV5-1	NA
CASSYARPRETQYF	TGTGCCAGCAGTTACGCTCGTCCCAGGGAGACCCAGTACTTC	TRBJ2-5	NA	TRBV6-5	NA
CASSLAGDQPQHF	TGTGCCAGCAGCCTAGCCGGAGATCAGCCCCAGCATTTT	TRBJ1-5	NA	TRBV7-2	NA
CASSYPGTRNEQFF	TGTGCCAGCAGTTATCCCGGGACTAGAAATGAGCAGTTCTTC	TRBJ2-1	TRBD2	TRBV27	NA
CASTPRTFTDTQYF	TGTGCCAGCACCCCGAGAACGTTCACAGATACGCAGTATTTT	TRBJ2-3	NA	TRBV7-9	NA
CASSVEPSGRKGGSEQFF	TGTGCCAGCAGCGTAGAACCTAGCGGGAGAAAAGGTGGGAGTGAGCAGTTCTTC	TRBJ2-1	TRBD2	TRBV9	NA
CASSPKQGVRGYTF	TGTGCCAGCAGCCCTAAGCAGGGGGTACGTGGCTACACCTTC	TRBJ1-2	TRBD1	TRBV11-1	NA
CASSYVEGAEAFF	TGTGCCAGCAGTTACGTTGAGGGGGCTGAAGCTTTCTTT	TRBJ1-1	NA	TRBV6-5	once
CASSPRGLTSTDTQYF	TGTGCCAGCAGCCCAAGGGGGCTCACTAGCACAGATACGCAGTATTTT	TRBJ2-3	TRBD1	TRBV4-2	NA
CASSSYHRLNTEAFF	TGTGCCAGCAGTTCCTACCACAGGCTGAACACTGAAGCTTTCTTT	TRBJ1-1	NA	TRBV28	NA
CASSIENQGPEAFF	TGTGCCAGTAGTATAGAGAATCAGGGGCCTGAAGCTTTCTTT	TRBJ1-1	NA	TRBV19	large
CASGLDLRDEQYF	TGTGCTAGTGGTTTGGACCTCAGGGACGAGCAGTACTTC	TRBJ2-7	NA	TRBV12-5	NA
CASTLAGTGGSNQPQHF	TGTGCCAGCACCCTAGCCGGGACAGGGGGGAGCAATCAGCCCCAGCATTTT	TRBJ1-5	TRBD1	TRBV28	NA
CASSSGTDYGYTF	TGTGCCAGCAGTTCTGGGACAGACTATGGCTACACCTTC	TRBJ1-2	TRBD1	TRBV28	NA
CASSPGLAGALGYEQYF	TGTGCCAGCAGCCCAGGACTAGCGGGGGCGTTGGGCTACGAGCAGTACTTC	TRBJ2-7	TRBD2	TRBV7-9	NA
CASRRAGDSPLHF	TGCGCCAGCAGACGTGCGGGGGATTCACCCCTCCACTTT	TRBJ1-6	NA	TRBV5-1	NA
CASRLGSQNQPQHF	TGTGCCAGCAGGCTCGGATCCCAGAATCAGCCCCAGCATTTT	TRBJ1-5	NA	TRBV7-8	NA
CASSPTRLGAKNIQYF	TGCGCCAGCAGCCCGACCAGGCTAGGGGCCAAAAACATTCAGTACTTC	TRBJ2-4	NA	TRBV5-1	NA
CASRPGTPSMSSGNTIYF	TGTGCCAGCAGGCCCGGGACACCTTCTATGAGCTCTGGAAACACCATATATTTT	TRBJ1-3	NA	TRBV7-2	NA
CASSRLGQGAYEQYF	TGTGCCAGCAGCCGCCTGGGACAGGGCGCCTACGAGCAGTACTTC	TRBJ2-7	TRBD1	TRBV6-2/TRBV6-3	NA
CASTGRAIMNTEAFF	TGTGCCAGCACGGGGCGCGCGATAATGAACACTGAAGCTTTCTTT	TRBJ1-1	NA	TRBV6-5	NA
CASSPIAADNSPLHF	TGTGCCAGCAGCCCTATCGCCGCGGATAATTCACCCCTCCACTTT	TRBJ1-6	NA	TRBV14	NA
CASGGVGVGTDTQYF	TGTGCCAGCGGCGGGGTGGGAGTCGGCACAGATACGCAGTATTTT	TRBJ2-3	NA	TRBV28	NA
CATSSSQGARTYYGYTF	TGTGCCACCAGCTCTTCACAGGGGGCGAGAACTTATTATGGCTACACCTTC	TRBJ1-2	TRBD1	TRBV15	NA
CASSQEFTEAFF	TGTGCCAGCAGCCAAGAGTTCACTGAAGCTTTCTTT	TRBJ1-1	NA	TRBV14	NA
CASSAPGIRGETQYF	TGTGCCAGCAGCGCGCCCGGAATTAGGGGGGAGACCCAGTACTTC	TRBJ2-5	NA	TRBV5-6	NA
CASSLRTGDRDLGEQFF	TGTGCCAGCAGCTTAAGGACCGGGGACAGGGACCTGGGTGAGCAGTTCTTC	TRBJ2-1	TRBD1	TRBV5-6	NA
CASSLRGKTEAFF	TGTGCCAGCAGCTTAAGGGGGAAGACTGAAGCTTTCTTT	TRBJ1-1	NA	TRBV7-8	NA
CASKSGQGVPYF	TGTGCCAGCAAGTCGGGACAGGGAGTTCCGTATTTT	TRBJ2-3	TRBD1	TRBV6-6	NA
CASSKQAGVIDEQFF	TGTGCCAGCAGCAAACAAGCGGGAGTGATTGATGAGCAGTTCTTC	TRBJ2-1	TRBD2	TRBV9	NA
CASSGIGVTEAFF	TGTGCCAGCTCGGGGATAGGAGTCACTGAAGCTTTCTTT	TRBJ1-1	NA	TRBV7-8	few
CASSRGGIQETQYF	TGTGCCAGCAGCCGTGGGGGGATCCAAGAGACCCAGTACTTC	TRBJ2-5	NA	TRBV7-3	NA
CASSPQGTDTQYF	TGTGCCAGTAGTCCACAGGGCACAGATACGCAGTATTTT	TRBJ2-3	NA	TRBV19	NA
CASSLESGGAILTDTQYF	TGCGCCAGCAGCCTAGAGAGCGGGGGGGCTATTCTCACAGATACGCAGTATTTT	TRBJ2-3	TRBD2	TRBV4-3	NA
CASSIDYVILTGEEGQPQHF	TGTGCCAGTAGTATAGATTATGTAATCCTGACAGGGGAGGAGGGTCAGCCCCAGCATTTT	TRBJ1-5	TRBD1	TRBV19	NA